One and the same sample provided the 28 T cell receptor beta chains below, sequenced in a study of CD8 T cells in Susac syndrome. After extraction with the RNeasy kit, about 0.45 to 1 ug of the RNA was reverse transcribed using random hexamers. In TCRdb, the immunoSEQ multiplex PCR reads were re-called with MiXCR into one record per CDR3 protein. The sample holds 150,000 to 200,000 distinct CDR3 sequences, nearly 95% seen once. Sample: CD4+ T cells from PBMCs. The receptors here all came from a human donor with multiple sclerosis.

The V call is TRBV24-1, the J call TRBJ2-3, with 8 bases identical to TRBD1. The germline CDR1 and CDR2 sequences are KGHDR and SFDVKD. This CDR3 is 15 amino acids long. Trimming removed 4 bases from V and 1 base from J; junction bases left unmatched: 3. DNA for the CDR3: TGTGCCACCAGTGACCAGACAGGGGGCACAGATACGCAGTATTTT. It encodes CATSDQTGGTDTQYF.

This chain joins TRBV7-2 and TRBJ2-5, with TRBD2 matching over 7 bases. CDR3 length equals 13 residues. CDR1 SGHTA and CDR2 FQGNSA come from the germline V gene. V lost 11 bases, J lost 6 bases, and 12 bases stayed unmatched. CDR3 nucleotide sequence: TGTGCCTCCGGGGGGTCCGGGGAAAAGACCCAGTACTTC. Amino acid sequence: CASGGSGEKTQYF.

The V call is TRBV4-1, the J call TRBJ2-1; D might be TRBD2 (5 bases). Looked up from germline, CDR1 is MGHRA and CDR2 is YSYEKL. This CDR3 has 18 amino acids. V lost 4 bases and J 8 bases, leaving 27 bases between the germline ends. The CDR3 region has the DNA TGCGCCAGCAGCCCCAGCCCCCCGGAACTCCGGGGTGGGGATGAGCAGTTCTTC. Encoded protein: CASSPSPPELRGGDEQFF.

The chain combines TRBV7-3 with TRBJ2-3; D perhaps matches TRBD2 (5 bases). This CDR3 has 14 amino acids. Trimming cost V 3 bases and J 2 bases, with 9 bases left between them. Looked up from germline, CDR1 is SGHTA and CDR2 is FQGTGA. In DNA form, the CDR3 reads TGTGCCAGCAGCTTCCGGGGTCCCACAGATACGCAGTATTTT. It specifies CASSFRGPTDTQYF.

V usage is TRBV9 and J usage is TRBJ2-7; D gene ambiguous. From germline, CDR1 is SGDLS and CDR2 YYNGEE. V lost 2 bases and J lost 5, with 11 bases in between. This CDR3 has 13 residues. The CDR3 sequence is CASSVTPRDEQYF. The CDR3 DNA reads TGTGCCAGCAGCGTTACCCCTAGGGACGAGCAGTACTTC.

The chain links TRBV20-1 to TRBJ2-3, with D possibly matching TRBD1 (6 bases). Trimming stripped 4 bases from V and 2 bases from J, with 13 bases between. The CDR3 covers 14 residues. In germline, CDR1 is DFQATT, CDR2 SNEGSKA (reference sequence). This CDR3 reads CSAILRGSTDTQYF. The CDR3 coding sequence is TGCAGTGCTATCTTGAGGGGGTCCACAGATACGCAGTATTTT.

The genes are TRBV7-7 and TRBJ2-1, with 7 bases lining up with TRBD2. Trimming took 2 bases from V and 4 from J; bases not matched to a gene: 5. CDR3 length: 15 amino acids. From germline, CDR1 is SSHAT and CDR2 FNYEAQ (reference sequence). This CDR3 reads CASSLRGGHYNEQFF. In DNA form, the CDR3 reads TGTGCCAGCAGCTTAAGGGGAGGGCATTACAATGAGCAGTTCTTC.

V usage is TRBV20-1 and J usage is TRBJ2-7, with 8 bases aligning to TRBD1. Per the germline V gene, CDR1 is DFQATT and CDR2 is SNEGSKA (reference sequence). Unmatched junction bases numbered 6, after V lost 1 base and J lost 4 bases. The CDR3 has 14 residues. The CDR3 reads CSARGKQGGYEQYF. CDR3 nucleotides: TGCAGTGCTAGAGGGAAACAGGGGGGATACGAGCAGTACTTC.

V usage is TRBV12-3 or TRBV12-4 and J usage is TRBJ2-1; 9 bases line up with TRBD1. CDR3 length: 15 residues. V was pared by 7 bases and J by 3 bases, with 7 bases of the junction left unmatched. The CDR3 protein is CASNPTGGHYNEQFF. The CDR3 DNA reads TGTGCCAGCAACCCAACAGGGGGCCACTACAATGAGCAGTTCTTC.

This clonotype was recorded once. The chain is built from TRBV20-1 and TRBJ2-7; D gene uncertain. Deletions cut 0 bases from V and 2 bases from J, with 11 bases between. The germline V gene encodes CDR1 DFQATT and CDR2 SNEGSKA (reference sequence). The CDR3 is 14 amino acids. The CDR3 spells CSARDRENTYEQYF. The CDR3 nucleotides are TGCAGTGCTAGAGATCGCGAAAACACCTACGAGCAGTACTTC.

The chain combines TRBV29-1 with TRBJ2-7; no clear D gene. Germline CDR1 reads SQVTM; CDR2 reads ANQGSEA. V lost 4 bases and J 11 bases, leaving 15 bases between the germline ends. CDR3 length: 11 amino acids. In DNA form, the CDR3 reads TGCAGCGTTGGAGGCACCCAAAACGAGTACTTC. It translates to CSVGGTQNEYF.

The chain recombines TRBV11-2 with TRBJ2-2, with D possibly matching TRBD1 (6 bases). The length of the CDR3 is 15 residues. The germline gives CDR1 SGHAT, CDR2 FQNNGV. Trimming cost V 5 bases and J 3 bases, with 13 bases left between them. The CDR3 DNA is TGTGCCAGCAGCCCTGGGACACCTCACACCGGGGAGCTGTTTTTT. It codes for CASSPGTPHTGELFF.

The rearrangement joins TRBV30 to TRBJ1-1, with 8 nucleotides matching TRBD1. The junction had 5 bases not matched to a gene; V was cut back by 2 bases and J by 0 bases. Germline V gene lookup returns CDR1 GTSNPN and CDR2 SVGIG (reference sequence). The CDR3 sequence is 15 residues long. For the CDR3, the DNA is TGTGCCTGGAGTAGGGGGACAGGAATGAACACTGAAGCTTTCTTT. It encodes CAWSRGTGMNTEAFF.

This clonotype has a single count. The chain combines TRBV24-1 with TRBJ2-2; TRBD1 or TRBD2 may be the D gene (5 bases each). This CDR3 region has 16 residues. Germline-derived CDR1 and CDR2 are KGHDR and SFDVKD. Trimming stripped 6 bases from V and 1 base from J, with 14 bases between. In DNA form, the CDR3 reads TGTGCCACCAGTCCCGGGACCCTTCAGAACACCGGGGAGCTGTTTTTT. Amino acid sequence: CATSPGTLQNTGELFF.

V is TRBV29-1 and J is TRBJ1-2; possibly TRBD1 for D (5 bases). Per the germline V gene, CDR1 is SQVTM and CDR2 is ANQGSEA. This CDR3 is 13 amino acids long. The V end was cut by 0 bases, the J end by 8 bases, with 13 bases between. This CDR3 is CSVEDPQGSGYTF. The CDR3 coding sequence is TGCAGCGTTGAAGATCCTCAGGGATCAGGCTACACCTTC.

This clonotype occurred a few times. The gene calls are TRBV29-1 and TRBJ1-2; D uncertain. Germline V gene data show CDR1 as SQVTM and CDR2 as ANQGSEA. Trimming took off 6 bases at V and 7 bases at J, with 12 bases between the two ends. This CDR3 spans 11 amino acids. CDR3 DNA: TGCAGCGTCAAATGGTGGCGTGGCTACACCTTC. This sequence encodes CSVKWWRGYTF.

The rearrangement uses TRBV15 and TRBJ2-7; maybe TRBD1 (6 bases). Between the trimmed V and J ends, which lost 1 base and 5 bases, there was a span of 15 bases. Germline V lookup: CDR1 LNHNV, CDR2 YYDKDF (reference sequence). The CDR3 length is 15 residues. The CDR3 bases are TGTGCCACCAGCAGAGGTCAGGGGTATCTGGACGAGCAGTACTTC. Protein product: CATSRGQGYLDEQYF.

The genes are TRBV30 and TRBJ1-1; TRBD1 matches 7 bases. Germline assignment: CDR1 GTSNPN and CDR2 SVGIG (reference sequence). The CDR3 length is 14 residues. With 7 bases clipped from V and 11 bases from J, the junction kept 19 bases outside the gene matches. The CDR3 bases are TGTGCCTATCACCTTCTCGACAGGGCGTGGGGGGCTTTCTTT. It encodes CAYHLLDRAWGAFF.

This chain connects TRBV3-1 to TRBJ1-4; D ambiguous. V gave up 0 bases and J gave up 7 bases, with 6 bases separating them. From germline, CDR1 is LGHDT and CDR2 YNNKEL (reference sequence). This CDR3 has 13 residues. The CDR3 nucleotides are TGTGCCAGCAGCCAAGAGGGGAGTGAAAAACTGTTTTTT. Translated: CASSQEGSEKLFF.

This rearrangement joins TRBV5-1 to TRBJ1-1; the D is unclear. Germline CDR1 reads SGHRS; CDR2 reads YFSETQ. This CDR3 comprises 14 residues. V was cut by 5 bases and J by 1 base, with 12 bases left in between. In nucleotides, the CDR3 is TGCGCCAGCAGGTCGGGTGACGGGAACACTGAAGCTTTCTTT. Translating it yields CASRSGDGNTEAFF.

V is TRBV25-1 and J is TRBJ1-1; D not resolved. Germline CDR1 and CDR2: MGHDK and SYGVNS. The V and J ends lost 5 bases and 9 bases respectively, with 13 bases between them. CDR3 size: 12 residues. The CDR3 sequence is CASSNVADKAFF. The CDR3 DNA is TGTGCCAGCAGTAACGTCGCGGATAAAGCTTTCTTT.

This clonotype was observed once. The gene calls are TRBV7-3 and TRBJ2-5; D gene unclear. The germline CDR1 and CDR2 sequences are SGHTA and FQGTGA. CDR3 length: 13 amino acids. Trimming pared 5 bases from V and 7 bases from J, leaving 14 bases between. CDR3 in amino acids: CASSVPTVRTQYF. CDR3 DNA: TGTGCCAGCAGCGTACCCACGGTTAGGACCCAGTACTTC.

The chain has TRBV7-9 and TRBJ2-1; D is ambiguous. From germline, CDR1 is SEHNR and CDR2 FQNEAQ (reference sequence). The CDR3 is 14 residues long. Trimming removed 5 bases from V and 6 bases from J, with 14 bases in between. The CDR3 bases are TGTGCCAGCAGCCCTCGCTATTCGGGCAATGAGCAGTTCTTC. Residues: CASSPRYSGNEQFF.

The chain uses TRBV18 and TRBJ2-7; perhaps TRBD2 as D (5 bases). Germline V CDR1 and CDR2: KGHSH, LQKENI. The CDR3 length is 15 residues. The ends were cut back, 2 bases at V and 4 bases at J, with 15 bases in the middle. This chain's CDR3 is CASSPDWRAIYEQYF. The CDR3 DNA is TGTGCCAGCTCACCAGATTGGCGGGCCATTTACGAGCAGTACTTC.

Here the CDR3 DNA reads TGTGCCAGCAAACTAGAGGGAGGGAACACTGAAGCTTTCTTT. Its protein product is CASKLEGGNTEAFF. The rearrangement links TRBV2 to TRBJ1-1; unclear D gene. The CDR3 consists of 14 residues. CDR1 and CDR2 from the germline V gene are SNHLY and FYNNEI. Trimming took off 7 bases at V and 1 base at J, with 13 bases between the two ends.

The chain recombines TRBV5-1 with TRBJ1-1, with TRBD1 matching over 8 bases. Trimming removed 0 bases from V and 4 bases from J; junction bases left unmatched: 8. The CDR3 runs to 16 residues. Germline loops: CDR1 SGHRS, CDR2 YFSETQ. The CDR3 nucleotides are TGCGCCAGCAGCTTGGCCAGGGGGCGATTTAGCACTGAAGCTTTCTTT. Translating gives CASSLARGRFSTEAFF.

This clonotype has just one count. The rearrangement links TRBV18 to TRBJ2-3; weak D call: TRBD1 (6 bases). The CDR3 has 15 amino acids. CDR1 is KGHSH and CDR2 is LQKENI in the germline V gene. V dropped 3 bases and J dropped 1 base, with 11 bases sitting between them. CDR3 region: CASSPGTLGTDTQYF. CDR3 bases: TGTGCCAGCTCACCGGGGACACTGGGCACAGATACGCAGTATTTT.

The chain links TRBV6-5 to TRBJ2-1; D perhaps matches TRBD2 (5 bases). Germline V gives CDR1 MNHEY, CDR2 SVGAGI. The CDR3 is 14 residues long. V was trimmed by 4 bases and J by 5 bases, leaving 12 bases between them. DNA of the CDR3: TGTGCCAGCAGTTCCGGACTGCCTCACAATGAGCAGTTCTTC. It codes for CASSSGLPHNEQFF.